This is a list of T cell receptor beta chains from one sample in a study of early T cells in non-severe SARS-CoV-2 infection. TCRdb recomputed calls from the 5' RACE reads with MiXCR, one row per CDR3 protein. The sample lists about 87,000 distinct CDR3 sequences, 14% occurring once. Material for sequencing was whole blood. These receptors came from an adult who was a healthcare worker with PCR-confirmed SARS-CoV-2 infection or an uninfected control (not recorded which). The CDR3 runs from the conserved cysteine through the conserved F or W. The order of the fields is D gene, clone size, V gene, CDR3 protein. The D gene is left open where the match is weak. The size of a clone is reported for some rows only, either as once, few or many, or as a class for expanded clones.

TRBD1,NA,TRBV5-4,CASSQQGFPYEQYF
TRBD1,once,TRBV6-1,CASGEWTGMDTQYF
NA,few,TRBV3-1,CASSPHVEGSLHF
NA,NA,TRBV7-9,CASSQDAPDEQFF
TRBD1,NA,TRBV20-1,CSARATDRGNSYEQYF
NA,NA,TRBV20-1,CSLNKGQTLNTGELFF
TRBD1,few,TRBV20-1,CSAPGGGGFSNQPQHF
TRBD1,many,TRBV5-1,CASSPGRGRLEPQHF
NA,NA,TRBV5-1,CASSYPTTRTDTQYF
NA,NA,TRBV6-5,CASSRGVAGSYEQYF
TRBD1,few,TRBV5-1,CASSLGQGLNTGELFF
TRBD1,NA,TRBV11-2,CASSLEGDRGHTQYF
NA,few,TRBV18,CASSTRDPGEQYF
TRBD1,NA,TRBV20-1,CSAYQGVTYEQYF
TRBD1,many,TRBV27,CASSLGQDEQYF
NA,NA,TRBV20-1,CSARLTPGYTF
NA,many,TRBV5-1,CASSLVRAGREGGELFF
NA,few,TRBV3-1,CASSQAQGGYSYEQYF
TRBD1,many,TRBV12-3/TRBV12-4,CASSLGTVGFF
TRBD1,many,TRBV7-3,CASSLGQGNYGYTF
TRBD1,NA,TRBV2,CASRGQGSEAFF
NA,many,TRBV5-1,CASSLGDLSYGYTF
NA,many,TRBV12-3/TRBV12-4,CASSTVSFTGELFF
TRBD2,few,TRBV29-1,CSVALAGSTDTQYF
NA,NA,TRBV25-1,CASSDLRQGTLHF
TRBD1,NA,TRBV29-1,CSVRTGLNTEAFF
NA,NA,TRBV5-1,CASSQTGIHEQYF
TRBD1,many,TRBV10-2,CASSESTMTGWIFTGELFF
TRBD1,NA,TRBV27,CASSSDRGLQPQHF
TRBD1,NA,TRBV3-1,CASSQVIEGAITFF
NA,NA,TRBV6-5,CASSPGAGPYEQYF
NA,few,TRBV4-3,CASSHASRGVSTDTQYF
NA,NA,TRBV28,CASSLGGSVYGYTF
NA,many,TRBV7-9,CASSLAGAYEQYF
NA,many,TRBV29-1,CSVVRYEAFF
NA,few,TRBV6-5,CASRGLDYGYTF
NA,many,TRBV4-3,CASSQGGPYEQYF
NA,few,TRBV7-3,CASSLTPGGNTEAFF
NA,NA,TRBV4-1,CASSRGNPYEQYF
TRBD1,NA,TRBV20-1,CSARDLTGRVNIQYF
NA,once,TRBV28,CASTPNQGRSSYEQYF
NA,few,TRBV28,CASSFVVGTDTQYF
TRBD2,once,TRBV5-5,CTSSSSSGGYGNEQFF